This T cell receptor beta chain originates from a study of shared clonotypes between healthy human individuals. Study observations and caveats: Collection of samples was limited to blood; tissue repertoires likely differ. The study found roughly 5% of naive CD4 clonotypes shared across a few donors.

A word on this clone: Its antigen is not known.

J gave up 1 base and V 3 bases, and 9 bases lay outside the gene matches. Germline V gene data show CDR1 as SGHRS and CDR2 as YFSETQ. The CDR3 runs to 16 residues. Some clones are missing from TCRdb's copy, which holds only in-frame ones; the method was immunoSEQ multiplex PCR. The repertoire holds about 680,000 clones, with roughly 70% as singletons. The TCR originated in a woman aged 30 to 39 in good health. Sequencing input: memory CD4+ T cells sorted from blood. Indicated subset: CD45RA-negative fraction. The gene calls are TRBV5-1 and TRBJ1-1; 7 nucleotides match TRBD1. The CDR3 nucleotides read TGCGCCAGCAGCTCAGGTCCCGGACAGGAGAACACTGAAGCTTTCTTT. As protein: CASSSGPGQENTEAFF.